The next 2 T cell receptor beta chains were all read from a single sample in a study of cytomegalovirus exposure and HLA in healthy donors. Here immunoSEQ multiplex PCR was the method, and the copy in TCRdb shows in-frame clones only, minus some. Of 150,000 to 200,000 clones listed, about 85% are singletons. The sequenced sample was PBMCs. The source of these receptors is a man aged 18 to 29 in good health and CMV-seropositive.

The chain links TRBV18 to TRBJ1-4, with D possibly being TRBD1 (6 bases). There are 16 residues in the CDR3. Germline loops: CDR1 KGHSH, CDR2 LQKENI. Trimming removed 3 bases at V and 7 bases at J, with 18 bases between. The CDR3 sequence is CASSPMFRSGAEKLFF. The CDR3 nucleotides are TGTGCCAGCTCACCGATGTTTCGGTCAGGGGCTGAAAAACTGTTTTTT.

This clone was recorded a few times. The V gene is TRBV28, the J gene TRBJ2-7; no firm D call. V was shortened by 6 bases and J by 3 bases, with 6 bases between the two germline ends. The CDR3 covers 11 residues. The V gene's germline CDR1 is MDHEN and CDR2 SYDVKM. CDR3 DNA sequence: TGTGCCAGCAGCAACAGCTACGAGCAGTACTTC. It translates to CASSNSYEQYF.